These T cell receptor beta chains were read from a single sample in a study of cytomegalovirus exposure and HLA in healthy donors. Here immunoSEQ multiplex PCR was the method, and the copy in TCRdb shows in-frame clones only, minus some. The sample lists about 220,000 clones, 65% to 85% occurring once. Sample: PBMCs. These receptor sequences come from a woman aged 30 to 39 in good health and CMV-seropositive. The CDR3 runs from the conserved cysteine through the conserved F or W. D genes are given only for firm matches. Where a row states a size, it is once, few, many or the class of an expanded clone; other rows omit it.

d_call	clone_size	v_call	j_call	cdr3_aa	cdr3_nt
TRBD2	NA	TRBV7-2	TRBJ2-1	CASSSTSGSRNEQFF	TGTGCCAGCAGCTCCACTAGCGGGAGTAGGAATGAGCAGTTCTTC
NA	once	TRBV2	TRBJ1-2	CASRGTDLIYGYTF	TGTGCCAGCAGAGGGACGGACTTGATCTATGGCTACACCTTC
TRBD2	NA	TRBV27	TRBJ2-5	CASSFLTSGGGTQYF	TGTGCCAGCAGTTTCCTGACTAGCGGAGGGGGGACCCAGTACTTC
NA	NA	TRBV7-3	TRBJ2-1	CASSSSASSYNEQFF	TGTGCCAGCAGCTCTAGCGCTAGCTCCTACAATGAGCAGTTCTTC
TRBD2	NA	TRBV27	TRBJ2-7	CASRGLAGGPSHEQYF	TGTGCCAGCAGAGGATTGGCGGGAGGGCCTTCACACGAGCAGTACTTC
NA	once	TRBV4-1	TRBJ1-2	CASSQEVRGGYGYTF	TGCGCCAGCAGCCAAGAAGTAAGGGGGGGTTATGGCTACACCTTC
NA	NA	TRBV9	TRBJ2-1	CASSVGTTNEQFF	TGTGCCAGCAGCGTAGGGACCACCAATGAGCAGTTCTTC
NA	NA	TRBV15	TRBJ2-5	CATSTSTSGERTQYF	TGTGCCACCAGCACCTCGACTAGTGGGGAGCGGACCCAGTACTTC
NA	NA	TRBV29-1	TRBJ2-5	CSVEEADDGTQYF	TGCAGCGTTGAAGAGGCAGATGATGGGACCCAGTACTTC
NA	NA	TRBV30	TRBJ1-1	CAWKGTEAFF	TGTGCCTGGAAAGGCACTGAAGCTTTCTTT
NA	NA	TRBV28	TRBJ2-7	CASWGDSSYEQYF	TGTGCCAGTTGGGGGGATAGCTCCTACGAGCAGTACTTC
TRBD2	NA	TRBV5-1	TRBJ2-3	CASSPSGGTDTQYF	TGCGCCAGCAGTCCTAGCGGAGGCACAGATACGCAGTATTTT
NA	NA	TRBV7-6	TRBJ2-7	CASSLVGEGRYEQYF	TGTGCCAGCAGCTTAGTGGGAGAAGGGAGGTACGAGCAGTACTTC
NA	NA	TRBV6-1	TRBJ1-2	CASRSEQGLYGYTF	TGTGCCAGCAGGTCCGAACAGGGACTGTATGGCTACACCTTC
NA	NA	TRBV5-6	TRBJ1-3	CASSFRGPSGNTIYF	TGTGCCAGCAGCTTTAGGGGTCCCTCTGGAAACACCATATATTTT
NA	NA	TRBV27	TRBJ2-5	CASSNYYQETQYF	TGTGCCAGCAGTAACTACTACCAAGAGACCCAGTACTTC
NA	once	TRBV4-1	TRBJ2-1	CASSPRTGENEQFF	TGCGCCAGCAGTCCGCGGACCGGGGAGAATGAGCAGTTCTTC
NA	few	TRBV28	TRBJ2-7	CASRTGAGYEQYF	TGTGCCAGCAGAACGGGGGCCGGGTACGAGCAGTACTTC